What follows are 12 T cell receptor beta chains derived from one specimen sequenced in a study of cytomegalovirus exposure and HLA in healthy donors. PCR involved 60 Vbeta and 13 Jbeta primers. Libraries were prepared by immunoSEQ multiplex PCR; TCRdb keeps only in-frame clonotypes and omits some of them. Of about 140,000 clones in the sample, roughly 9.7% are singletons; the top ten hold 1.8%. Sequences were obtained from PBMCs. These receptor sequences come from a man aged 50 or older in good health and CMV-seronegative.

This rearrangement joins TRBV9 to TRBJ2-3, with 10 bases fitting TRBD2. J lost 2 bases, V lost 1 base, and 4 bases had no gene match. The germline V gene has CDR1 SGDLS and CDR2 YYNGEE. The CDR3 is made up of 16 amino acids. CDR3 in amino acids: CASSVRSGGDTDTQYF. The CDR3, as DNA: TGTGCCAGCAGCGTAAGAAGCGGGGGGGACACAGATACGCAGTATTTT.

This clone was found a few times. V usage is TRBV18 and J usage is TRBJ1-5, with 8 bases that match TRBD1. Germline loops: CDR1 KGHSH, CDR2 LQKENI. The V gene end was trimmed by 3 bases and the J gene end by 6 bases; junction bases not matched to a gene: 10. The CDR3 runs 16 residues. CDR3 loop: CASSPLQDRGGQPQHF. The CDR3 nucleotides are TGTGCCAGCTCACCCCTCCAAGACAGGGGAGGTCAGCCCCAGCATTTT.

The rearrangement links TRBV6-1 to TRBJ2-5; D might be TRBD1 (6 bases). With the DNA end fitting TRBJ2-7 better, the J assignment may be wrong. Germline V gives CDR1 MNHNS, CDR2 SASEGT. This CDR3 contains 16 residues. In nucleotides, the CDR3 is TGTGCCAGCAGTGGGCTTAACAGGGTTAGCTCCTACGAGCAGTACTTC. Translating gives CASSGLNRVSSYEQYF.

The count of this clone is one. The CDR3 DNA follows: TGCGCCAGCAGCTTGGGCAACAGGGTCCACGAGCAGTACTTC. Translating it yields CASSLGNRVHEQYF. V and J are TRBV5-1 and TRBJ2-7; possible D gene TRBD1, 6 bases. The ends were cut back, 0 bases at V and 5 bases at J, with 12 bases in the middle. This CDR3 comprises 14 residues. Germline V CDR1 and CDR2: SGHRS, YFSETQ.

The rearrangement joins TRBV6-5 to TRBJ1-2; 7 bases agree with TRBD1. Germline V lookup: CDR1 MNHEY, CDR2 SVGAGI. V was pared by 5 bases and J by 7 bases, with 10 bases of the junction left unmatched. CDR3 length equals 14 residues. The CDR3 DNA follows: TGTGCCAGCAGTGAAGTAGGGCAGGGGGGTGGCTACACCTTC. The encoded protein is CASSEVGQGGGYTF.

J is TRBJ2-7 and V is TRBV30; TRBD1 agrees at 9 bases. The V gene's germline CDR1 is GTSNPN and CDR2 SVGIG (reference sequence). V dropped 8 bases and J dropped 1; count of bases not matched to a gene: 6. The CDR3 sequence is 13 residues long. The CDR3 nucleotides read TGTGCCGGTGGGACAGGGTCTTCCTACGAGCAGTACTTC. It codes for CAGGTGSSYEQYF.

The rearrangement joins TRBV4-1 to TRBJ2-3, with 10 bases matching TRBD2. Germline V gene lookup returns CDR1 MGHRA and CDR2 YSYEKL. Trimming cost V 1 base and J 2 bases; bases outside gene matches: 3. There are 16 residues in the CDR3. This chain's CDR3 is CASSQGTSGFTDTQYF. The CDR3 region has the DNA TGCGCCAGCAGCCAAGGGACTAGCGGTTTCACAGATACGCAGTATTTT.

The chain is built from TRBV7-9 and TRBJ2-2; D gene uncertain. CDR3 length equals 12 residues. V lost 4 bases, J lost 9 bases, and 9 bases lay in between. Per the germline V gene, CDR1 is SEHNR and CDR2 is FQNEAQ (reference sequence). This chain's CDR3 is CASSSSLRELFF. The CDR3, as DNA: TGTGCCAGCAGCTCCTCTCTTCGGGAGCTGTTTTTT.

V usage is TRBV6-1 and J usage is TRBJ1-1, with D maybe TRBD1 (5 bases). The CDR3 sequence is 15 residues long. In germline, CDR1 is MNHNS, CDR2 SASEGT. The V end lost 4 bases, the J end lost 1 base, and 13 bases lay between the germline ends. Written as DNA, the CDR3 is TGTGCCAGCAGTGCCGGGGGACTTCCGAACACTGAAGCTTTCTTT. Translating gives CASSAGGLPNTEAFF.

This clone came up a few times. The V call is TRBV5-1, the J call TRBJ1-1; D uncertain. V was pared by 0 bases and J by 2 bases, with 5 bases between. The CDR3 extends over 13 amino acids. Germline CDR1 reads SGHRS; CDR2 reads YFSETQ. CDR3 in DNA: TGCGCCAGCAGCTTGGATTTAAACACTGAAGCTTTCTTT. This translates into CASSLDLNTEAFF. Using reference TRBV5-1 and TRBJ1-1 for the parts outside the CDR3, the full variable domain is KAGVTQTPRYLIKTRGQQVTLSCSPISGHRSVSWYQQTPGQGLQFLFEYFSETQRNKGNFPGRFSGRQFSNSRSEMNVSTLELGDSALYLCASSLDLNTEAFFGQGTRLTVV.

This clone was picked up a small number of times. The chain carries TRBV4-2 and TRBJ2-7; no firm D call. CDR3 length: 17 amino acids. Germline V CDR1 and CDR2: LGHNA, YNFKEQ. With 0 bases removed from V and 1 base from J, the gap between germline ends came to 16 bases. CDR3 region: CASSQDLSDMASYEQYF. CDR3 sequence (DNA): TGTGCCAGCAGCCAAGATCTTTCAGACATGGCTTCCTACGAGCAGTACTTC.

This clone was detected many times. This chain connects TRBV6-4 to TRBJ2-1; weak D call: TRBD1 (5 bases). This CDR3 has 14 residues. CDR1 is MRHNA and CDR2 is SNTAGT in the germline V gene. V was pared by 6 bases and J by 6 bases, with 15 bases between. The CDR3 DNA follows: TGTGCCAGCAGCCAGGAAGGTGGGGCCAATGAGCAGTTCTTC. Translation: CASSQEGGANEQFF.